This TCR beta chain was identified during a study of T cell changes during pregnancy in multiple sclerosis. Generated by immunoSEQ multiplex PCR, the TCRdb table keeps only in-frame clones and is missing some. The repertoire consists of roughly 32,000 clones, with around 91% occurring once and the leading ten covering 3% to 4%. This clonotype originated in a female donor in good health, enrolled as a control in a pregnancy study. The material was CD8+ T cells from peripheral blood mononuclear cells, obtained in the second trimester of pregnancy.

The CDR3 DNA reads TGTGCCAGCAGTCCAGGGGCTGAAGCTTTCTTT. The encoded protein is CASSPGAEAFF. The chain links TRBV6-6 to TRBJ1-1; maybe TRBD1 (6 bases). Germline CDR1 is MNHNY and CDR2 is SVGAGI (reference sequence). V dropped 5 bases and J dropped 6 bases, with 7 bases sitting between them. The CDR3 covers 11 residues.